One sample yielded the 17 T cell receptor beta chains listed below, sequenced in a study of blood T cell repertoires in COVID-19 (dated by TCRdb to 2018 to 2021). Receptor amplification or capture employed the immunoSEQ multiplex PCR assay. Sourced from immuneACCESS, this table was stored by TCRdb with only in-frame sequences that have V and J called. A share of the clones is absent; for the studies checked, an unresolved V gene accounts for under half, and the remainder has no known explanation. A total of approximately 300,000 clones appear in this sample, 87% of them only once. The ten largest make up approximately 2.2% of the sample. Material: peripheral blood. These receptors came from a man younger than 35 with active or convalescent COVID-19.

The V and J genes are TRBV18 and TRBJ1-2; a weak D match, TRBD1 (6 bases). The CDR3 spans 14 residues. Germline V gene data show CDR1 as KGHSH and CDR2 as LQKENI. Between the trimmed V and J ends, which lost 2 bases and 8 bases, there was a span of 15 bases. CDR3 nucleotide sequence: TGTGCCAGCTCACCAACGACGAGGGGGACCGGCTACACCTTC. It is translated as CASSPTTRGTGYTF.

This clone occurred once. The rearrangement uses TRBV11-2 and TRBJ1-6; 10 bases fit TRBD1. This CDR3 comprises 14 residues. The J segment lost 10 bases and the V segment lost 5 bases, leaving 5 bases of the junction unmatched. CDR1 is SGHAT, CDR2 FQNNGV, per germline. CDR3 nucleotide sequence: TGTGCCAGCAGCGCCGGGACAGGGGTCTCACCCCTCCACTTT. Protein product: CASSAGTGVSPLHF. Drawing the rest from reference TRBV11-2 and TRBJ1-6, the complete variable domain is EAGVAQSPRYKIIEKRQSVAFWCNPISGHATLYWYQQILGQGPKLLIQFQNNGVVDDSQLPKDRFSAERLKGVDSTLKIQPAKLEDSAVYLCASSAGTGVSPLHFGNGTRLTVT.

This rearrangement joins TRBV19 to TRBJ2-7, with 10 bases matching TRBD2. Germline V gene sequence: CDR1 LNHDA, CDR2 SQIVND (reference sequence). V was pared by 5 bases and J by 6 bases, with 7 bases of the junction left unmatched. The CDR3 runs 14 residues. Written as DNA, the CDR3 is TGTGCCAGTAGTGCTAGCGGGAGTTTGGTCGAGCAGTACTTC. The encoded protein is CASSASGSLVEQYF.

The chain is built from TRBV7-9 and TRBJ1-5, with D possibly being TRBD1 (6 bases). Germline assignment: CDR1 SEHNR and CDR2 FQNEAQ (reference sequence). The V end was cut by 5 bases, the J end by 3 bases, with 8 bases between. CDR3 length: 13 amino acids. The CDR3 nucleotides are TGTGCCAGCAGCCGACAGGCCAATCAGCCCCAGCATTTT. The encoded protein is CASSRQANQPQHF. The whole variable domain, remainder taken from reference TRBV7-9 and TRBJ1-5, is DTGVSQNPRHKITKRGQNVTFRCDPISEHNRLYWYRQTLGQGPEFLTYFQNEAQLEKSRLLSDRFSAERPKGSFSTLEIQRTEQGDSAMYLCASSRQANQPQHFGDGTRLSIL.

The rearrangement uses TRBV7-8 and TRBJ2-6, with D maybe TRBD1 (6 bases). CDR3 size: 16 residues. The germline V and J ends were trimmed by 2 bases and 0 bases, with 8 bases remaining between them. From germline, CDR1 is SGHVS and CDR2 FQNEAQ. For the CDR3, the DNA is TGTGCCAGCAGCTTAACAGGGCTCTCTGGGGCCAACGTCCTGACTTTC. Translating gives CASSLTGLSGANVLTF.

The CDR3 sequence is CATSRDGGEGQPQHF. CDR3 coding DNA: TGTGCCACCAGCAGAGATGGGGGCGAAGGGCAGCCCCAGCATTTT. The V call is TRBV15, the J call TRBJ1-5; the D gene is possibly TRBD1 (6 bases). The V end was cut by 0 bases, the J end by 7 bases, with 13 bases between. Germline V gives CDR1 LNHNV, CDR2 YYDKDF (reference sequence). The CDR3 totals 15 residues.

The chain carries TRBV18 and TRBJ2-2; 10 positions agree with TRBD1. J was trimmed by 9 bases and V by 3 bases; bases with no gene match: 7. Germline loops: CDR1 KGHSH, CDR2 LQKENI. The CDR3 has 15 residues. The CDR3 bases are TGTGCCAGCTCACCTGGGACAGGGGAGACCCGGGAGCTGTTTTTT. This codes for CASSPGTGETRELFF.

This clone was counted between two and nine times. The chain employs TRBV4-1 and TRBJ2-7; 13 nucleotides line up with TRBD2. Germline V gene lookup returns CDR1 MGHRA and CDR2 YSYEKL. CDR3 size: 17 residues. After removal of 1 base from V and 5 bases from J, the junction contained 8 bases not matched to a gene. CDR3 bases: TGCGCCAGCAGCCAAGGGACTAGCGGGAGCGGTCCCCACGAGCAGTACTTC. Its translation is CASSQGTSGSGPHEQYF.

The V and J genes are TRBV5-1 and TRBJ2-1; TRBD2 agrees at 14 bases. CDR3 length: 15 amino acids. Trimming at V came to 0 bases and at J to 8 bases, leaving 1 base not matched to a gene. CDR1 SGHRS and CDR2 YFSETQ come from the germline V gene. The CDR3 DNA reads as TGCGCCAGCAGCTTGGGACTAGCGGGAGGGTATGAGCAGTTCTTC. Translation: CASSLGLAGGYEQFF.

This chain uses TRBV18 with TRBJ1-6, with 9 bases lining up with TRBD1. J lost 3 bases, V lost 0 bases, and 15 bases had no gene match. CDR3 length: 21 residues. From germline, CDR1 is KGHSH and CDR2 LQKENI. The CDR3 loop is CASSPPNRDRADPVYNSPLHF. Here the CDR3 DNA reads TGTGCCAGCTCACCACCGAATCGGGACAGGGCCGATCCCGTCTATAATTCACCCCTCCACTTT.

V is TRBV6-6 and J is TRBJ1-1, with TRBD1 matching 10 bases. The germline V gene encodes CDR1 MNHNY and CDR2 SVGAGI (reference sequence). This CDR3 has 17 amino acids. V lost 5 bases and J lost 3; bases outside the gene matches: 12. As DNA, the CDR3 is TGTGCCAGCAGTCTGACAGGGGGCCTTAGCAGTGACACTGAAGCTTTCTTT. This translates into CASSLTGGLSSDTEAFF.

The CDR3 spells CASSLLGPETGELFF. The CDR3 DNA follows: TGTGCCAGCAGCTTATTGGGCCCTGAGACCGGGGAGCTGTTTTTT. The V gene is TRBV11-2, the J gene TRBJ2-2; D gene uncertain. Trimming took 2 bases from V and 5 from J, leaving 12 bases between them. This CDR3 comprises 15 residues. Germline CDR1 SGHAT, CDR2 FQNNGV.

Turning to this clone: This specimen includes other DNA sequences encoding the same CDR3. The gene calls are TRBV18 and TRBJ2-7; D not resolved. The CDR3 is 13 amino acids. V was cut by 3 bases and J by 0 bases, with 6 bases left in between. In germline, CDR1 is KGHSH, CDR2 LQKENI. Written as DNA, the CDR3 is TGTGCCAGCTCACCTGGCAGCTCCTACGAGCAGTACTTC. Translation: CASSPGSSYEQYF. The variable domain in full, completed from reference TRBV18 and TRBJ2-7, reads NAGVMQNPRHLVRRRGQEARLRCSPMKGHSHVYWYRQLPEEGLKFMVYLQKENIIDESGMPKERFSAEFPKEGPSILRIQQVVRGDSAAYFCASSPGSSYEQYFGPGTRLTVT.

The chain joins TRBV6-5 to TRBJ2-3; 11 nucleotides agree with TRBD2. J was trimmed by 6 bases and V by 6 bases; bases with no gene match: 5. Germline CDR1 is MNHEY and CDR2 is SVGAGI. The CDR3 is 14 amino acids. CDR3 sequence (DNA): TGTGCCAGCAGCTTGACTAGCGGGGATGATACGCAGTATTTT. This encodes CASSLTSGDDTQYF.

The CDR3 coding sequence is TGTGCCAGCAGCAGACAGGGCCTCACAGATACGCAGTATTTT. It yields the protein CASSRQGLTDTQYF. The chain couples TRBV27 to TRBJ2-3; 7 bases agree with TRBD1. The germline gives CDR1 MNHEY, CDR2 SMNVEV (reference sequence). Trimming took 6 bases from V and 2 from J; bases not matched to a gene: 5. The CDR3 runs 14 residues.

The genes are TRBV18 and TRBJ2-2; 8 nucleotides line up with TRBD1. The CDR3 loop spans 16 amino acids. V dropped 3 bases and J dropped 5; count of bases not matched to a gene: 8. The germline CDR1 and CDR2 sequences are KGHSH and LQKENI. The CDR3: CASSPSRTGWTGELFF. CDR3 bases: TGTGCCAGCTCACCTAGTCGGACAGGGTGGACCGGGGAGCTGTTTTTT.

As regards this clone: One junction end does not reproduce the germline sequence, and a read error may be involved. The chain is built from TRBV27 and TRBJ1-1, with a weak D call TRBD1 (6 bases). This CDR3 is built from 12 residues. Germline-derived CDR1 and CDR2 are MNHEY and SMNVEV (reference sequence). The CDR3 bases are TGTGCCAGCAGTTACGGGGGGGCAAAACGGGTCTTT. Translating it yields CASSYGGAKRVF.